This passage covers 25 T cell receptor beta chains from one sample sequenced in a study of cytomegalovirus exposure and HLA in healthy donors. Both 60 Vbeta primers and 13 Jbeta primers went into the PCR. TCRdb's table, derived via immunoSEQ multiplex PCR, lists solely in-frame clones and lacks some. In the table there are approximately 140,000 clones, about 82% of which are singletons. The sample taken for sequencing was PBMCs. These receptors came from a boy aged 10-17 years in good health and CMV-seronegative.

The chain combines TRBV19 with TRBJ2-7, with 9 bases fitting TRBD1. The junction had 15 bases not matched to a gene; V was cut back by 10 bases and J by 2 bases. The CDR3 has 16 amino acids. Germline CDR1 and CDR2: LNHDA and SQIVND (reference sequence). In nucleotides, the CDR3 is TGTGCCAAAACGGAAAAAATGGGACAGGGCGCCTACGAGCAGTACTTC. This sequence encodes CAKTEKMGQGAYEQYF.

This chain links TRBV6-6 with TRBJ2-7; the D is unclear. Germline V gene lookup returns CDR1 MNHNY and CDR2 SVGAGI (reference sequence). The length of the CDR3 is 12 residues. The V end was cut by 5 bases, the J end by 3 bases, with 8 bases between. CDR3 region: CASSQEGYEQYF. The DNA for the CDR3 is TGTGCCAGCAGTCAGGAAGGCTACGAGCAGTACTTC.

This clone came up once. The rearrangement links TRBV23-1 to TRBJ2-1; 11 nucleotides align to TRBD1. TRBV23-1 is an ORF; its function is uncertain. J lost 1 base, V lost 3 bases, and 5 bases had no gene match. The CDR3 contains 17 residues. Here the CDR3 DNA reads TGCGCCAGCAGTCAGCCTGGGGACAGGGGGTCCTACAATGAGCAGTTCTTC. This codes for CASSQPGDRGSYNEQFF.

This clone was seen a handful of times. DNA of the CDR3: TGTGCCAGCAGCTCCCACCCGGGACAGATTAATTCACCCCTCCACTTT. It codes for CASSSHPGQINSPLHF. The rearrangement joins TRBV7-9 to TRBJ1-6; the match to TRBD1 covers 7 bases. The CDR3 covers 16 residues. Germline CDR1 reads SEHNR; CDR2 reads FQNEAQ (reference sequence). The V segment lost 4 bases and the J segment 6 bases; nucleotides outside the gene matches: 9.

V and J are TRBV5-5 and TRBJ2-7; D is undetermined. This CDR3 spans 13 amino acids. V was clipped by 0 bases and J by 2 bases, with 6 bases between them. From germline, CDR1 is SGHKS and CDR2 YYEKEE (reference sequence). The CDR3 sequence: CASSLAGTYEQYF. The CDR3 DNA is TGTGCCAGCAGCTTGGCAGGTACCTACGAGCAGTACTTC.

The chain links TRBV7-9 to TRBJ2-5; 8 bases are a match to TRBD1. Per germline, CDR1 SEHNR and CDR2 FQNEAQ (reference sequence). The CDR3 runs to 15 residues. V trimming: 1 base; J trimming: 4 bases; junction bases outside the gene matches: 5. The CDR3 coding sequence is TGTGCCAGCAGCTTAGGCGGACAGGGAAGAGAGACCCAGTACTTC. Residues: CASSLGGQGRETQYF. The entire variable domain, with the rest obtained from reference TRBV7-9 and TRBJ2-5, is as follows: DTGVSQNPRHKITKRGQNVTFRCDPISEHNRLYWYRQTLGQGPEFLTYFQNEAQLEKSRLLSDRFSAERPKGSFSTLEIQRTEQGDSAMYLCASSLGGQGRETQYFGPGTRLLVL.

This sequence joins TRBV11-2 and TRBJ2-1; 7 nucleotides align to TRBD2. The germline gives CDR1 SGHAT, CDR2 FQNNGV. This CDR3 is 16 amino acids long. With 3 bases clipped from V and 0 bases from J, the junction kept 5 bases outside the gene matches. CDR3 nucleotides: TGTGCCAGCAGCTTGGAGGGCGGGAGCTCCTACAATGAGCAGTTCTTC. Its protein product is CASSLEGGSSYNEQFF.

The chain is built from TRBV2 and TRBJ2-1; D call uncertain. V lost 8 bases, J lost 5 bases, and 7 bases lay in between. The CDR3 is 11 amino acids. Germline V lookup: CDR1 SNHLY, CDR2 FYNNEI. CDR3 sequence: CASATHNEQFF. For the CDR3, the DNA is TGTGCCAGCGCTACTCACAATGAGCAGTTCTTC. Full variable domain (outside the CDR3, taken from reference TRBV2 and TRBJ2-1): EPEVTQTPSHQVTQMGQEVILRCVPISNHLYFYWYRQILGQKVEFLVSFYNNEISEKSEIFDDQFSVERPDGSNFTLKIRSTKLEDSAMYFCASATHNEQFFGPGTRLTVL.

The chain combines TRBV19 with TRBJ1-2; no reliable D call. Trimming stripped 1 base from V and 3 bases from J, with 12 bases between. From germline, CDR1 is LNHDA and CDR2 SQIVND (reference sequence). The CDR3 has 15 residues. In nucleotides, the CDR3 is TGTGCCAGTAGTATAGTTGACTCCGGCGACTATGGCTACACCTTC. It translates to CASSIVDSGDYGYTF.

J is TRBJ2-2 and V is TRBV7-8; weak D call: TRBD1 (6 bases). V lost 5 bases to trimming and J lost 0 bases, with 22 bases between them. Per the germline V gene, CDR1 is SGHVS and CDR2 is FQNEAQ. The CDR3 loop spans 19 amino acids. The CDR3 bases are TGTGCCAGCAGCCCCCACAGGGTCTACCGCTCCTCGAACACCGGGGAGCTGTTTTTT. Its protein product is CASSPHRVYRSSNTGELFF. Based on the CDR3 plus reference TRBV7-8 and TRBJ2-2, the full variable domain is GAGVSQSPRYKVAKRGQDVALRCDPISGHVSLFWYQQALGQGPEFLTYFQNEAQLDKSGLPSDRFFAERPEGSVSTLKIQRTQQEDSAVYLCASSPHRVYRSSNTGELFFGEGSRLTVL.

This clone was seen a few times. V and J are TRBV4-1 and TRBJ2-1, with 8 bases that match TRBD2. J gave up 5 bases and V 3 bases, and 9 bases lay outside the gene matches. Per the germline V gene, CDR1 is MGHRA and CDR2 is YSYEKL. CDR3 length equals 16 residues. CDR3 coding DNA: TGCGCCAGCAGCCATACTAGTCAAGCGGGAGACAATGAGCAGTTCTTC. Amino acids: CASSHTSQAGDNEQFF.

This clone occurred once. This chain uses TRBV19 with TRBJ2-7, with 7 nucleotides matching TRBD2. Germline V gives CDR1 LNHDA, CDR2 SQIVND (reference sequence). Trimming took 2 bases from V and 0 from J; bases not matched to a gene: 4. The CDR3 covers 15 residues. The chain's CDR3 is CASSITSASSYEQYF. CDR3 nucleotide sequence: TGTGCCAGTAGTATAACTAGCGCGAGCTCCTACGAGCAGTACTTC.

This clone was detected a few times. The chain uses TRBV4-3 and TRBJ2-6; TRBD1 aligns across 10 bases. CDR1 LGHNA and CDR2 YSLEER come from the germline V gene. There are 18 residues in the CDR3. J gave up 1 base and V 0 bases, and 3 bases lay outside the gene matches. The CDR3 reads CASSQDRQGASGANVLTF. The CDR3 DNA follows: TGCGCCAGCAGCCAAGATAGACAGGGGGCTTCTGGGGCCAACGTCCTGACTTTC.

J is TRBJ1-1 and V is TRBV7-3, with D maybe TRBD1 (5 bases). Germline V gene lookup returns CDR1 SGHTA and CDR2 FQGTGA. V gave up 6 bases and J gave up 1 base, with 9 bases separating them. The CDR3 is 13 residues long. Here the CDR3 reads CASRLGQNTEAFF. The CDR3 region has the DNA TGTGCCAGCAGGCTGGGGCAGAACACTGAAGCTTTCTTT.

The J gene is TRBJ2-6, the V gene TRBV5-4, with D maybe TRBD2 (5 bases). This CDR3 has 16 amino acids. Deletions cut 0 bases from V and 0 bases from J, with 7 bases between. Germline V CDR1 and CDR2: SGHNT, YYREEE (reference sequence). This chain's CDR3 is CASSLVGGSGANVLTF. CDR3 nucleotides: TGTGCCAGCAGCTTGGTAGGAGGCTCTGGGGCCAACGTCCTGACTTTC.

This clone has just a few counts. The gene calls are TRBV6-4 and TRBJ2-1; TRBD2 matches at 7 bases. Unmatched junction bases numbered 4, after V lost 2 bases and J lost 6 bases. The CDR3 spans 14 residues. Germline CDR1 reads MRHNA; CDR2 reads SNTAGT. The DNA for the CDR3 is TGTGCCAGCAGTGACGGGAGGGCCCCCAATGAGCAGTTCTTC. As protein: CASSDGRAPNEQFF.

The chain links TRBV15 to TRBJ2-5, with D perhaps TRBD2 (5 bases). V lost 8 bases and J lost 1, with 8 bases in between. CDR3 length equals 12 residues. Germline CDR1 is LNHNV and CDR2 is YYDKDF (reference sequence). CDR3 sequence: CATQDSQETQYF. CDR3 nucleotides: TGTGCCACCCAGGACTCCCAAGAGACCCAGTACTTC.

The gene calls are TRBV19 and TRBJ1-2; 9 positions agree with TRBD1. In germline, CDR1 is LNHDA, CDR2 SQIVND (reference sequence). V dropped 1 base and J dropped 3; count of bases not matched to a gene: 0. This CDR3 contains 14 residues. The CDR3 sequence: CASSIGQGDYGYTF. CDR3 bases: TGTGCCAGTAGTATAGGACAGGGGGACTATGGCTACACCTTC.

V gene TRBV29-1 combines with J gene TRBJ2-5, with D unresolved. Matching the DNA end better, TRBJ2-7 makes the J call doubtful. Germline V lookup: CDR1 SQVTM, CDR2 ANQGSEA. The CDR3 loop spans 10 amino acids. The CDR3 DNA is TGCCGAGGCAGTATCTACGAGCAGTACTTC. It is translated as CRGSIYEQYF.

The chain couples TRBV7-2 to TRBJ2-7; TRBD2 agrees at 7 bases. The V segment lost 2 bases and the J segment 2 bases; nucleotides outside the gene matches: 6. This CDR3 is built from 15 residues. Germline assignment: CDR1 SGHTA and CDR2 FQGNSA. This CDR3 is CASSLLPRGTYEQYF. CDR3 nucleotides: TGTGCCAGCAGCTTACTCCCGCGGGGGACCTACGAGCAGTACTTC.

CDR3 sequence: CASSRLSTDTQYF. For the CDR3, the DNA is TGTGCCAGCAGCCGACTCAGCACAGATACGCAGTATTTT. The J gene is TRBJ2-3, the V gene TRBV6-5, with no clear D. V was clipped by 6 bases and J by 0 bases, with 7 bases between them. The CDR3 consists of 13 residues. CDR1 is MNHEY and CDR2 is SVGAGI in the germline V gene.

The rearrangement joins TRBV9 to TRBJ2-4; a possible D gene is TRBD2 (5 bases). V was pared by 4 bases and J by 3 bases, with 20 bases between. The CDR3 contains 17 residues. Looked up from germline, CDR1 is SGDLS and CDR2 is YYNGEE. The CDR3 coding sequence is TGTGCCAGCAGCAGAAGAACTAGTTCTTGGGGCAAAAACATTCAGTACTTC. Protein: CASSRRTSSWGKNIQYF.

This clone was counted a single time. In DNA form, the CDR3 reads TGTGCCAGCACCGATTGGGACGGCGGGAGCTATGGCTACACCTTC. Translation gives CASTDWDGGSYGYTF. V gene TRBV18 combines with J gene TRBJ1-2; D possibly corresponds to TRBD1 (5 bases). CDR1 and CDR2 (germline): KGHSH, LQKENI. Trimming cost V 8 bases and J 4 bases, with 20 bases left between them. The CDR3 is 15 residues long.

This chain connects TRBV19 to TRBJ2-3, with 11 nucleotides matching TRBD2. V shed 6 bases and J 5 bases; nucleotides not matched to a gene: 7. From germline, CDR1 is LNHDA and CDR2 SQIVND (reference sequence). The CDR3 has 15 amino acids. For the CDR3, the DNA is TGTGCCAGTAGGCAACTAGCGGGAGCCGGAGATACGCAGTATTTT. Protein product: CASRQLAGAGDTQYF. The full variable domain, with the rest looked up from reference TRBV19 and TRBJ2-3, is DGGITQSPKYLFRKEGQNVTLSCEQNLNHDAMYWYRQDPGQGLRLIYYSQIVNDFQKGDIAEGYSVSREKKESFPLTVTSAQKNPTAFYLCASRQLAGAGDTQYFGPGTRLTVL.

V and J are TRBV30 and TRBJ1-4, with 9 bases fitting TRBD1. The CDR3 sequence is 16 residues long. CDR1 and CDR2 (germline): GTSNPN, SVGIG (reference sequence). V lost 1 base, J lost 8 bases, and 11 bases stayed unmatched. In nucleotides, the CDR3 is TGTGCCTGGAGTGCTTCCCGGACAGGGGTCCACGAAAAACTGTTTTTT. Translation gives CAWSASRTGVHEKLFF.